What follows describes a single T cell receptor beta chain. Its matching antigen is unknown. CD4+ cells were split into CD45RA+ naive and CD45RA-negative memory subsets. The assay was immunoSEQ multiplex PCR, and TCRdb's table has in-frame clones only and misses some. The sample contains more than 900,000 clones, more than 75% of which appear only once. CDR3 length: 15 residues. CDR1 is LNHDA, CDR2 SQIVND, per germline (reference sequence). J was trimmed by 8 bases and V by 1 base; bases with no gene match: 8. The data stem from a study of shared clonotypes between healthy human individuals. The wider study: Donor ages ranged 18 to 49 years: a couple of women, a few men. Whole-study findings and limits: Donor scarcity curtailed the genetic and exposure-history diversity represented herein. Naive subsets generally had larger estimated richness than memory subsets.

This receptor was identified in a man aged 18 to 30 in good health. Some clones in this sample may be carry-over from other donors' samples. The sequencing input was memory CD4+ T cells from PBMCs. Sample subset: CD45RA-negative fraction. The V gene is TRBV19, the J gene TRBJ2-1, with TRBD2 identical over 7 bases. Written as DNA, the CDR3 is TGTGCCAGTAGTATAGTGGGGAGGGCCTCTGATGAGCAGTTCTTC. It is translated as CASSIVGRASDEQFF.